The rows below give T cell receptor beta chains drawn from one sample of a study of cytomegalovirus exposure and HLA in healthy donors. Produced via immunoSEQ multiplex PCR; TCRdb's table is partial and in-frame only. Found here are over 90,000 clones, approximately 94% of them singletons; the top ten hold roughly 0.89%. Input material: PBMCs. These receptors all come from a woman between 18 and 30 years old in good health and CMV-seronegative. Each CDR3 is given with its conserved first and last residue. A D gene is named only where the DNA matches it firmly. A row's size may be missing; if present it is once, few, many or a size class.

v_gene	d_gene	j_gene	abundance	CDR3aa	CDR3nt
TRBV28	TRBD2	TRBJ2-4	NA	CASSLRKGTSEAKNIQYF	TGTGCCAGCAGTTTAAGAAAAGGGACTAGCGAGGCCAAAAACATTCAGTACTTC
TRBV2	NA	TRBJ2-6	NA	CAFRRNSGANVLTF	TGTGCCTTCCGGAGAAACTCTGGGGCCAACGTCCTGACTTTC
TRBV11-3	NA	TRBJ2-1	once	CASSLFAGEQFF	TGTGCCAGCAGCTTGTTTGCAGGTGAGCAGTTCTTC
TRBV5-1	NA	TRBJ2-2	NA	CASSLPGTSANTGELFF	TGCGCCAGCAGCTTGCCCGGGACATCCGCGAACACCGGGGAGCTGTTTTTT
TRBV7-2	NA	TRBJ2-2	NA	CASSLDTRHTGELFF	TGTGCCAGCAGCTTAGATACTAGGCACACCGGGGAGCTGTTTTTT
TRBV2	TRBD1	TRBJ1-2	NA	CASRLPGQVNYGYTF	TGTGCCAGCAGGTTACCGGGACAGGTAAACTATGGCTACACCTTC
TRBV9	TRBD1	TRBJ2-6	NA	CASSVGTGFRDSGANVLTF	TGTGCCAGCAGCGTAGGGACAGGGTTTCGGGACTCTGGGGCCAACGTCCTGACTTTC
TRBV6-6	NA	TRBJ1-5	NA	CASSYGAIQPQHF	TGTGCCAGCAGTTACGGGGCGATTCAGCCCCAGCATTTT
TRBV6-1	NA	TRBJ2-3	NA	CASSEKRLAPDTQYF	TGTGCCAGCAGTGAGAAAAGGCTAGCGCCAGATACGCAGTATTTT
TRBV10-3	NA	TRBJ1-2	NA	CAISELGTGESYTF	TGTGCCATCAGTGAGCTAGGGACGGGGGAAAGCTACACCTTC
TRBV7-2	TRBD1	TRBJ1-5	NA	CASSATGGVSNQPQHF	TGTGCCAGCAGCGCCACAGGGGGAGTTAGCAATCAGCCCCAGCATTTT
TRBV4-1	NA	TRBJ2-6	NA	CASSQGGRAGANVLTF	TGCGCCAGCAGCCAAGGAGGGCGGGCTGGGGCCAACGTCCTGACTTTC
TRBV4-3	NA	TRBJ1-1	NA	CASSQGPDRRVEAFF	TGCGCCAGCAGCCAAGGCCCGGACAGACGAGTTGAAGCTTTCTTT
TRBV7-8	NA	TRBJ1-2	NA	CASSLVRGGDGYTF	TGTGCCAGCAGCTTAGTCAGGGGCGGTGACGGCTACACCTTC
TRBV7-2	TRBD1	TRBJ2-7	NA	CASSLVGQGVAEQYF	TGTGCCAGCAGCTTAGTGGGACAGGGGGTCGCCGAGCAGTACTTC
TRBV5-5	NA	TRBJ2-7	NA	CASSLGSGAYEQYF	TGTGCCAGCAGCTTGGGGTCCGGGGCCTACGAGCAGTACTTC
TRBV6-5	NA	TRBJ2-1	NA	CASSFDSIRGNEQFF	TGTGCCAGCAGTTTCGACTCAATCCGCGGCAATGAGCAGTTCTTC